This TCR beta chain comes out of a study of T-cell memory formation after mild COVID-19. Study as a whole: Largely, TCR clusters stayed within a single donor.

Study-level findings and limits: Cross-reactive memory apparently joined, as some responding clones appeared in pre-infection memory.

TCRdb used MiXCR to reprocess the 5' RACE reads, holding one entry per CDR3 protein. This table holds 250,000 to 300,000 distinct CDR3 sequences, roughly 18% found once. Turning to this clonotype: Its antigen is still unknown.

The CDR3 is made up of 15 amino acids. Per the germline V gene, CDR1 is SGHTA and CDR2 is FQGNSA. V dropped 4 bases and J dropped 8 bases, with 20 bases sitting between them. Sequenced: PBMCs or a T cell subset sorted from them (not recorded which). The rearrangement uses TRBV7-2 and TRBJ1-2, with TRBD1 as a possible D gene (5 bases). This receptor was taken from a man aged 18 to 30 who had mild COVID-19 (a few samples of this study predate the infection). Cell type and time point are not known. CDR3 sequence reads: CASSSHGEGRQGYTF. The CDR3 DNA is TGTGCCAGCAGCTCCCACGGCGAGGGGAGGCAAGGCTACACCTTC.